Shown below are 7 T cell receptor beta chains from a single sample sequenced in a study of T cell changes during pregnancy in multiple sclerosis. Here immunoSEQ multiplex PCR was the method, and the copy in TCRdb shows in-frame clones only, minus some. The table includes about 72,000 clones, more than 85% detected once. Specimen: peripheral blood, collected in the first trimester of pregnancy. These receptors all come from a female donor in good health, enrolled as a control in a pregnancy study.

This clone occurred a few times. The chain joins TRBV7-9 to TRBJ2-5, with D tentatively TRBD1 (5 bases). Germline assignment: CDR1 SEHNR and CDR2 FQNEAQ (reference sequence). Between the trimmed V and J ends, which lost 5 bases and 5 bases, there was a span of 18 bases. The CDR3 is 15 residues long. DNA of the CDR3: TGTGCCAGCAGCCCCCCGGCAGGATACAGGGAGACCCAGTACTTC. Its protein product is CASSPPAGYRETQYF.

In this sample, this clone turned up once. The V gene is TRBV9, the J gene TRBJ2-3, with TRBD1 matching over 8 bases. From germline, CDR1 is SGDLS and CDR2 YYNGEE. The CDR3 contains 16 residues. After removal of 4 bases from V and 4 bases from J, the junction contained 11 bases not matched to a gene. Here the CDR3 DNA reads TGTGCCAGCAGCTCACCTTTCGGACAGGGACCAGATACGCAGTATTTT. This gives the protein CASSSPFGQGPDTQYF.

The chain uses TRBV2 and TRBJ2-1; D not resolved. Germline CDR1 is SNHLY and CDR2 is FYNNEI. Deletions cut 8 bases from V and 0 bases from J, with 8 bases between. The CDR3 length is 13 residues. The CDR3: CASQARSYNEQFF. The DNA of the CDR3 is TGTGCCAGCCAAGCCCGCTCCTACAATGAGCAGTTCTTC.

The chain joins TRBV13 to TRBJ2-1, with 8 bases that match TRBD2. Unmatched junction bases numbered 4, after V lost 5 bases and J lost 4 bases. CDR3 length: 14 amino acids. Germline V gene lookup returns CDR1 PRHDT and CDR2 FYEKMQ (reference sequence). CDR3 sequence (DNA): TGTGCCAGCAGCGATAGCGGGATTTACAATGAGCAGTTCTTC. It encodes CASSDSGIYNEQFF.

The V and J genes are TRBV7-9 and TRBJ2-2, with unresolved D. From germline, CDR1 is SEHNR and CDR2 FQNEAQ (reference sequence). The CDR3 is 13 amino acids. V was pared by 6 bases and J by 7 bases, with 12 bases between. CDR3 coding DNA: TGTGCCAGCAGGGTTGAAGCCAACGGGGAGCTGTTTTTT. Translated: CASRVEANGELFF. Supplemented by reference TRBV7-9 and TRBJ2-2, the full variable domain reads DTGVSQNPRHKITKRGQNVTFRCDPISEHNRLYWYRQTLGQGPEFLTYFQNEAQLEKSRLLSDRFSAERPKGSFSTLEIQRTEQGDSAMYLCASRVEANGELFFGEGSRLTVL.

The chain uses TRBV11-2 and TRBJ2-7; TRBD1 might be the D (6 bases). Trimming took off 3 bases at V and 5 bases at J, with 14 bases between the two ends. Germline loops: CDR1 SGHAT, CDR2 FQNNGV. The CDR3 covers 14 residues. The CDR3 loop is CASSFGQGMNEQYF. As DNA, the CDR3 is TGTGCCAGCAGCTTTGGGCAGGGGATGAACGAGCAGTACTTC. The full variable domain, its missing parts supplied by reference TRBV11-2 and TRBJ2-7, is EAGVAQSPRYKIIEKRQSVAFWCNPISGHATLYWYQQILGQGPKLLIQFQNNGVVDDSQLPKDRFSAERLKGVDSTLKIQPAKLEDSAVYLCASSFGQGMNEQYFGPGTRLTVT.

This chain uses TRBV5-1 with TRBJ2-1; 13 bases match TRBD2. The CDR3 is made up of 17 amino acids. Germline V gene sequence: CDR1 SGHRS, CDR2 YFSETQ. Losses at the gene ends were 2 bases for V and 6 bases for J; bases not matched to a gene: 8. The CDR3 region has the DNA TGCGCCAGCAGCTTAGCATCCGGGACTAGCGGGATCAATGAGCAGTTCTTC. Residues: CASSLASGTSGINEQFF.